The present TCR beta chain was sequenced within a study of post-analysis software for immune sequencing data. On the study more broadly: The patients showed relapsing-remitting, secondary progressive and progressive-relapsing multiple sclerosis courses. Study results and limitations: Relative to controls, patients had five TRBV segments at higher frequency, with TRBV5-6, TRBV5-1 and TRBV20-1 among these. Controls had significantly higher normalized Chao1 diversity than multiple sclerosis patients. Samples prepared in the same batch strongly co-clustered by F measure.

The table lists this clonotype with a count of one. Its target is not known. The length of the CDR3 is 18 residues. Researchers reported that TCR beta cDNA libraries carried unique molecular identifiers. TCRdb re-called the PCR reads through MiXCR, storing one row per CDR3 protein. The sample records roughly 650,000 distinct CDR3 sequences, 55% to 60% being singletons. The rearrangement uses TRBV21-1 and TRBJ2-1; the table's D call, TRBD2, has no DNA check behind it. TRBV21-1 is a listed pseudogene. Sequenced material: blood. The source is a girl aged 2-9 years with multiple sclerosis. The CDR3 protein is CASSKVGQDSGKVSEQFF. The DNA for the CDR3 is TGTGCCAGCAGCAAAGTGGGCCAAGACAGCGGGAAGGTCAGTGAGCAGTTCTTC.